The 4 T cell receptor beta chains listed next were all sequenced from one sample in a study of T cell responses to AZD1222 COVID-19 vaccine (dated by TCRdb to the early 2020s). Libraries were made using the immunoSEQ multiplex PCR assay. Entries here come from immuneACCESS through TCRdb and include only in-frame sequences with V and J called. Some clones fail to appear in such tables; in the studies checked, an unresolved V gene covers under half of the shortfall, and the cause of the remainder is unknown. The sample contains about 57,000 clones, approximately 83% of them found a single time. Of the sample, roughly a sixth falls within the top ten clones. In the paper's terms, the time point label means: baseline before first vaccination. The material was peripheral blood, obtained on day 0 of AZD1222 vaccination. The receptors originated from an adult in good health.

This chain links TRBV3-1 (or the pseudogene TRBV3-2) with TRBJ2-1; 12 nucleotides agree with TRBD2. Germline values: CDR1 LGHDT, CDR2 YNNKEL (reference sequence). The CDR3 is 19 residues long. Germline trimming cut 1 base from V and 6 bases from J; bases unmatched to any gene: 13. CDR3 region: CASSQGLAGARPMANEQFF. DNA of the CDR3: TGTGCCAGCAGCCAAGGACTAGCGGGAGCTCGTCCGATGGCCAATGAGCAGTTCTTC.

V gene TRBV7-8 combines with J gene TRBJ1-6; D might be TRBD1 (5 bases). Looked up from germline, CDR1 is SGHVS and CDR2 is FQNEAQ. Trimming cost V 3 bases and J 1 base, with 7 bases left between them. There are 15 residues in the CDR3. CDR3 in amino acids: CASSLRQSYNSPLHF. CDR3 nucleotides: TGTGCCAGCAGCTTGCGACAGTCCTATAATTCACCCCTCCACTTT.

The rearrangement links TRBV24-1 to TRBJ2-1; TRBD1 might be the D (5 bases). V lost 7 bases and J lost 3, with 15 bases in between. The germline CDR1 and CDR2 sequences are KGHDR and SFDVKD. This CDR3 spans 15 amino acids. CDR3 DNA: TGTGCCACCAGCGTCCAGGGAAGGGGCTACAATGAGCAGTTCTTC. Protein product: CATSVQGRGYNEQFF.

The chain links TRBV6-2 or TRBV6-3 to TRBJ2-7; no firm D call. The CDR3 covers 16 residues. V dropped 4 bases and J dropped 4 bases, with 20 bases sitting between them. The germline CDR1 and CDR2 sequences are MNHEY and SVGEGT. The CDR3 nucleotides are TGTGCCAGCAGTTTACCGTCCCATACGCACCTTTACGAGCAGTACTTC. This translates into CASSLPSHTHLYEQYF.